This is a list of T cell receptor beta chains from one sample in a study of T-cell reconstitution after alpha-beta-depleted transplantation in children. TCRdb called the PCR reads again in MiXCR, with one record for every CDR3 protein. The repertoire holds around 960,000 distinct CDR3 sequences, with under 30% as singletons. The sequences come from PBMCs, mostly from graft donor cells, collected 360 days after TCRalphabeta/CD19-depleted stem cell transplant. The receptors derive from a boy less than two years old who had a stem cell transplant for SCID, so the T cells may come from the graft donor. The conserved cysteine and the conserved F or W are not part of the CDR3 here.

>TRBJ2-1|TRBV12-3/TRBV12-4
ASTREYEQF
>TRBJ1-3|TRBV27
ASKSDSGNTIY
>TRBJ2-5|TRBV2
ATKPGWGAFQETQY
>TRBJ1-3|TRBV27
ASGSSSLSGNTIY
>TRBJ2-3|TRBV4-1
ASKSGPLTDTQY
>TRBJ2-7|TRBV24-1
ATSDYRPERDRTYEQY
>TRBJ1-6|TRBV5-8
ASSQHRVPLH
>TRBJ1-5|TRBV12-3/TRBV12-4
ASSVDGTRPQH
>TRBJ2-5|TRBV3-1
ASSRRTKQETQY
>TRBJ2-1|TRBV20-1
SALSIAGGRF
>TRBJ2-1|TRBV20-1
SARLSSGGSQVFNEQF
>TRBJ2-1|TRBV4-3
ASSQEWADSYNEQF
>TRBJ1-2|TRBV6-2/TRBV6-3
ASSYATGTAGYGYT
>TRBJ2-1|TRBV20-1
SASELAGYNEQF
>TRBJ2-3|TRBV12-3/TRBV12-4
ATDPPDTQY
>TRBJ2-5|TRBV12-3/TRBV12-4
ASSPLAGQEEETQY
>TRBJ1-2|TRBV7-2
ASSLWTPDLSYGYT
>TRBJ1-1|TRBV6-1
ASTQPRGPNTEAF
>TRBJ2-5|TRBV28
ASSFSGVPQETQY
>TRBJ1-3|TRBV20-1
SASTSAHSGNTIY
>TRBJ2-7|TRBV7-2
ASSLAAGNGMQQY
>TRBJ2-6|TRBV7-9
ASFSSGANVLT
>TRBJ2-3|TRBV24-1
ATSDHGTGLTDTQY
>TRBJ2-5|TRBV5-6
ASSLMSGSETQY
>TRBJ2-7|TRBV15
ATSRDRYEQY
>TRBJ2-4|TRBV29-1
SVGRGDSKAKNIQY
>TRBJ2-2|TRBV12-3/TRBV12-4
ASSTTGGDTGELF
>TRBJ2-1|TRBV4-3
ASSQDSSGGPLNEQF
>TRBJ2-2|TRBV5-5
ASSFGGFTNTGELF